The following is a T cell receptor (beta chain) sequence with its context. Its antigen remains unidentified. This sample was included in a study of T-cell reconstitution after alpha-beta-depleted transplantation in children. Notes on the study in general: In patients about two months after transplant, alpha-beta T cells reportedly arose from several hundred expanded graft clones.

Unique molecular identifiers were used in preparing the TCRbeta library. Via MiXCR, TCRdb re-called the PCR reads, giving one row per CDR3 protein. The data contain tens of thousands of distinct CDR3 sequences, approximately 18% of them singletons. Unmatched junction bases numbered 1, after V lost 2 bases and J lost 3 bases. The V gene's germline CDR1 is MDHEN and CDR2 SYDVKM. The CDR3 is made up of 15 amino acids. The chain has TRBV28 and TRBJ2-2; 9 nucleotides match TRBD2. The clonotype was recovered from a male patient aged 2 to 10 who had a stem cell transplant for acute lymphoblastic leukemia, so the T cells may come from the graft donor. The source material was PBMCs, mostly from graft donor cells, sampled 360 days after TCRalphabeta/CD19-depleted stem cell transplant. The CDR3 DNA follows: TGTGCCAGCAGTTTAACTAGCGGGTACACCGGGGAGCTGTTTTTT. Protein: CASSLTSGYTGELFF.